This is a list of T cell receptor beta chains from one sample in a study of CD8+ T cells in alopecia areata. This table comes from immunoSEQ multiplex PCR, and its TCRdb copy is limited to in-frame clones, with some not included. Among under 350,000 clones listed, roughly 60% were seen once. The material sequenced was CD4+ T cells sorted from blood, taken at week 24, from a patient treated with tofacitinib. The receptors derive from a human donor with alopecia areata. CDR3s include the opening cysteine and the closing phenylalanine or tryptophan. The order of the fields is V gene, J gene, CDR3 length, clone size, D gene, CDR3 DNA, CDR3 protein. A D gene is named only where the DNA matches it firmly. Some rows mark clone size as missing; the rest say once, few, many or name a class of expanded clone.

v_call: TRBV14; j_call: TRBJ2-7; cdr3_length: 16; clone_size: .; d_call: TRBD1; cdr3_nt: TGTGCCAGCAGCCCGCGGACAGGGTCCAGCTCCTACGAGCAGTACTTC; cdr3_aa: CASSPRTGSSSYEQYF
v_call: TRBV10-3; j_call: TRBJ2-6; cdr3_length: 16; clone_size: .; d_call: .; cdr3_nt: TGTGCCATAAAACAGGGAAGGGACTCTGGGGCCAACGTCCTGACTTTC; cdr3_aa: CAIKQGRDSGANVLTF
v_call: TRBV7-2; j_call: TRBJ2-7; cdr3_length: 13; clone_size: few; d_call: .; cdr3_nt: TGTGCCAGCAGTACTAGGGGGGCCTACGAGCAGTACTTC; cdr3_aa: CASSTRGAYEQYF
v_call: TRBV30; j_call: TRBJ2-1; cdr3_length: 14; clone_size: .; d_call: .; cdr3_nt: TGTGCCTGGACCGTAGCTCCCGCGGACAATGAGCAGTTCTTC; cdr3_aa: CAWTVAPADNEQFF
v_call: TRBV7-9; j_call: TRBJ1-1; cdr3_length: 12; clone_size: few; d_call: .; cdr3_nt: TGTGCCAGCAGCCCCCACAGCGGTGAAGCTTTCTTT; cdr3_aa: CASSPHSGEAFF
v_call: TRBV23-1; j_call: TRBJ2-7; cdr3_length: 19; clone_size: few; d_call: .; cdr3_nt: TGCGCCAGCAGTCAACGCCGACAGACCATGTCTCTAGCGCCGGGGGAGCAGTACTTC; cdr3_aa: CASSQRRQTMSLAPGEQYF
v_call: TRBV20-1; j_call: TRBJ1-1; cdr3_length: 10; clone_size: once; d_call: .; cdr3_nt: TGCAGTGCCCAGGCTGGTGAAGCTTTCTTT; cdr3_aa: CSAQAGEAFF
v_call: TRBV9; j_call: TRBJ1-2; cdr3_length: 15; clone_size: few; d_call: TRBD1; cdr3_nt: TGTGCCACCCTAGGACAGGGATTTAGTCTCCATGGCTACACCTTC; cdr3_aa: CATLGQGFSLHGYTF
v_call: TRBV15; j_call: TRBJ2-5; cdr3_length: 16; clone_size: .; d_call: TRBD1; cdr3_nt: TGTGCCACCAGCACCCGGACAGGGGGCGGGCAAGAGACCCAGTACTTC; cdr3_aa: CATSTRTGGGQETQYF
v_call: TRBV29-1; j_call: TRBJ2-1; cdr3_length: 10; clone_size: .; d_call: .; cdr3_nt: TGCAGCGGCCTATACAATGAGCAGTTCTTC; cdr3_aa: CSGLYNEQFF
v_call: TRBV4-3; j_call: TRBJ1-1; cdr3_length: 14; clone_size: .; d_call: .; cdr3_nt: TGCGCCAGCAGCCAAGTGGGGTCCAACACTGAAGCTTTCTTT; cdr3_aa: CASSQVGSNTEAFF
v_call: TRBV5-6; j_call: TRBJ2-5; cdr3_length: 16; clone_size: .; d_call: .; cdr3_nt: TGTGCCAGCACCCGTGGAAGGGGGTTTCTGGCGGAGACCCAGTACTTC; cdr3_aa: CASTRGRGFLAETQYF
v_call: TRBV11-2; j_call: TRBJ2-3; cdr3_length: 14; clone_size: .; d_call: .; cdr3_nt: TGTGCCAGCAGCACAAGCTCTAGCGCAGATACGCAGTATTTT; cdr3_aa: CASSTSSSADTQYF
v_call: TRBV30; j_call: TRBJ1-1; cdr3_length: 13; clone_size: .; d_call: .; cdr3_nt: TGTGCCTGGAGCCGAGGGATGAACACTGAAGCTTTCTTT; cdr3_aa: CAWSRGMNTEAFF
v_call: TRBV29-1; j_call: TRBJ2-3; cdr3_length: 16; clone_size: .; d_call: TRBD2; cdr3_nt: TGCAGCGTTGAAGGAGGGACTAGCTCTCGCACAGATACGCAGTATTTT; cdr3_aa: CSVEGGTSSRTDTQYF
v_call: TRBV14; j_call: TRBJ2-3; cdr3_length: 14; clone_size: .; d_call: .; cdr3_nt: TGTGCCAGCAGCCTCGGGGGGCGCACAGATACGCAGTATTTT; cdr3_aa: CASSLGGRTDTQYF
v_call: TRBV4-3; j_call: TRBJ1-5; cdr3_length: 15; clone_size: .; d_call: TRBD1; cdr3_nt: TGCGCCAGCAGCCCTTCAAGGACAGGGGGGGAGCCCCAGCATTTT; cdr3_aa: CASSPSRTGGEPQHF
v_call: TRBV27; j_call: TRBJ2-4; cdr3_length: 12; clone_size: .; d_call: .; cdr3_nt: TGTGCCAGAGCCCGGTGCCCCAGCATTCAGTACTTC; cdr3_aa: CARARCPSIQYF
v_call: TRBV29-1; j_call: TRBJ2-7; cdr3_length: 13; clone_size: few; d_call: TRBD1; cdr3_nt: TGCAGCGCCAGCCGGCGACAGGGCTACGAGCAGTACTTC; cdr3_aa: CSASRRQGYEQYF
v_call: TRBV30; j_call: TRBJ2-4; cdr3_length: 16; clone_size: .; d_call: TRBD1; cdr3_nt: TGTGCCTGGAGACTCCCGGGACAGGGGGCCAAAAACATTCAGTACTTC; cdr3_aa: CAWRLPGQGAKNIQYF
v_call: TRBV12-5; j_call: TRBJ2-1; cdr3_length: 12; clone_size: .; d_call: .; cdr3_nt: TGTGCTAGTGGTTTGAGGAGAGATGAGCAGTTCTTC; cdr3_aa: CASGLRRDEQFF
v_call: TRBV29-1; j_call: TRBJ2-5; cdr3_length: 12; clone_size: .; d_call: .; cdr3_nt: TGCAGCGTTGATCGACAGCAAGAGACCCAGTACTTC; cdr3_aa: CSVDRQQETQYF
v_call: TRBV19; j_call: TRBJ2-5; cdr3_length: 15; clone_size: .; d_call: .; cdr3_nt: TGTGCCAGTAGTATACAGGGGCAGTCCCAAGAGACCCAGTACTTC; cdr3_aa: CASSIQGQSQETQYF
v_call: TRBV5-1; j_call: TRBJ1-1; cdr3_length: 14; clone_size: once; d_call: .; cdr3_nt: TGCGCCAGCAGCTTGGAGGTGGGGAACACTGAAGCTTTCTTT; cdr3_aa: CASSLEVGNTEAFF
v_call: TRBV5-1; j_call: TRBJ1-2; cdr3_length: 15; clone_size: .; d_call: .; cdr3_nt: TGCGCCAGCAGCTTAACGACCTCTACCCCCCATGGCTACACCTTC; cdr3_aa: CASSLTTSTPHGYTF
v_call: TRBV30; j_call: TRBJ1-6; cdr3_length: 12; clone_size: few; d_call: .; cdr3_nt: TGTGCCTGGAGTCCTGACCGGAAACCCCTCCACTTT; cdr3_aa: CAWSPDRKPLHF
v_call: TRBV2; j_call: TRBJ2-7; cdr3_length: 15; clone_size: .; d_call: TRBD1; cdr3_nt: TGTGCCAGCGGGCGGGACAGGTCCGTCTCCTACGAGCAGTACTTC; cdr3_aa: CASGRDRSVSYEQYF
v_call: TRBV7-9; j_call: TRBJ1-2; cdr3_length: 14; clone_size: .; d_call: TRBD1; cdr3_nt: TGTGCCAGCCAGGAAACGACAGGGCCCTATGGCTACACCTTC; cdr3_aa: CASQETTGPYGYTF
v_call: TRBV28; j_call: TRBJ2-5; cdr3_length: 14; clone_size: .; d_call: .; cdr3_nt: TGTGCCAGCAGTCCTCAAGCCAACGGGGAGACCCAGTACTTC; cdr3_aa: CASSPQANGETQYF
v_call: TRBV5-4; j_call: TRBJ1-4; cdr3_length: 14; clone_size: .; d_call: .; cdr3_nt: TGTGCCAGCAGCTTTGAGGGGAGCGGCGAAAAACTGTTTTTT; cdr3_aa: CASSFEGSGEKLFF
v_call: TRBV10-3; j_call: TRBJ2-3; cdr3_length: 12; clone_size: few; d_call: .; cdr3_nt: TGTGCCATCAGTGTTGGCACAGATACGCAGTATTTT; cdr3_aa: CAISVGTDTQYF
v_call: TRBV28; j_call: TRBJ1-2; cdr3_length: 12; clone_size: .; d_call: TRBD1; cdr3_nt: TGTGCCTGGGGGACAGGGGTTTTTGGCTACACCTTC; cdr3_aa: CAWGTGVFGYTF
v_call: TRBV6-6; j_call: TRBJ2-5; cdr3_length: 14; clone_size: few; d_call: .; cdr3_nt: TGTGCCAGCAGTTACTCGACACTTCAAGAGACCCAGTACTTC; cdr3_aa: CASSYSTLQETQYF
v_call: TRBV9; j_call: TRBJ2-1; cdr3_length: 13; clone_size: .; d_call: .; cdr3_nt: TGTGCCAGCAGCGCAACGACAATGGGGGAGCAGTTCTTC; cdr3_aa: CASSATTMGEQFF
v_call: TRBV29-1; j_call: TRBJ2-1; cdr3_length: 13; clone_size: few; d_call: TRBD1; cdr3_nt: TGCAGCGTTGAGGACAGGGCCTACAATGAGCAGTTCTTC; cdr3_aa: CSVEDRAYNEQFF
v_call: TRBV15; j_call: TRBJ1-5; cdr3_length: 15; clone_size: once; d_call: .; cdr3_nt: TGTGCCACCAGCAGAGACCCAGGGGCTGGTCAGCCCCAGCATTTT; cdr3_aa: CATSRDPGAGQPQHF
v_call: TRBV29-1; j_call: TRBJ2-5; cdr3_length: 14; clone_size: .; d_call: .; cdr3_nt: TGCAGCGTTGATGTGGGACTCCACCAAGAGACCCAGTACTTC; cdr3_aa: CSVDVGLHQETQYF
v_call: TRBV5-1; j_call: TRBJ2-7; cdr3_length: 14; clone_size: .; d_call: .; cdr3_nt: TGCGCCAGCAGCCGCGAGGGGACCTCCTACGAGCAGTACTTC; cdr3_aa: CASSREGTSYEQYF
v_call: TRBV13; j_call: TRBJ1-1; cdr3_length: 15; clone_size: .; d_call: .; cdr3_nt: TGTGCCAGCAGCTCTCCCCGGGAACCGAACACTGAAGCTTTCTTT; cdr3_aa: CASSSPREPNTEAFF
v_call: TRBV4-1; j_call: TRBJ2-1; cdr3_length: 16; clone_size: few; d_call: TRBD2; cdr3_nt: TGCGCCAGCAGCCAAGATTCCCTAGCGGGATACAATGAGCAGTTCTTC; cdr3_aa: CASSQDSLAGYNEQFF
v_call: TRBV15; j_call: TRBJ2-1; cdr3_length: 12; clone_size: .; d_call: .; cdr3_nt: TGTGCCACCAGCCAGGACGCAAGATTGCAGTTCTTC; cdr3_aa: CATSQDARLQFF
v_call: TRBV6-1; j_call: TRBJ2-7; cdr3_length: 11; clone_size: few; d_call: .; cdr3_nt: TGTGCCAGCAGTGAACCAGTCGAGCAGTACTTC; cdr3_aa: CASSEPVEQYF
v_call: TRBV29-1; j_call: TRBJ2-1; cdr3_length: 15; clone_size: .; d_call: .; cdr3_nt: TGCAGCGGAGATGACACCCTTCAGGGTATCTCCGAGCAGTTCTTC; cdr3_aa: CSGDDTLQGISEQFF
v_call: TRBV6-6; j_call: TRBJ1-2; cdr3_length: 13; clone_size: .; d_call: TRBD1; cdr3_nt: TGTGCCGGATCGACAGGGCCAAACTATGGCTACACCTTC; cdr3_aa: CAGSTGPNYGYTF
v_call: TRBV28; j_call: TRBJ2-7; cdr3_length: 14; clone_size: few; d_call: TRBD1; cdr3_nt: TGTGCCAGCTCGTCCGGGACAGGACCCTACGAGCAGTACTTC; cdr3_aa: CASSSGTGPYEQYF
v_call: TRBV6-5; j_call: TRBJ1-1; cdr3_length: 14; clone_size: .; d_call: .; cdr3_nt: TGTGCCAGCAGCGTAGGGGCAGGTGATACTGAAGCTTTCTTT; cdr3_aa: CASSVGAGDTEAFF
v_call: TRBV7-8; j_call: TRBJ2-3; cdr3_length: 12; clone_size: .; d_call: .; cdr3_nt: TGTGCCAGCAGCGCATCCACAGATACGCAGTATTTT; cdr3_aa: CASSASTDTQYF
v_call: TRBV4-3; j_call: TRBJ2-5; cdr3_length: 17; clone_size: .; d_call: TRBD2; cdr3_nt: TGCGCCAGCAGCCATATCTTCGCCGGGACTAACCAAGAGACCCAGTACTTC; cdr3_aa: CASSHIFAGTNQETQYF
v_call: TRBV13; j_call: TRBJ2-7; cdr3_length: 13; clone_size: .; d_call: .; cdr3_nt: TGTGCCAGGTTCGACGGAAGCTCCTACGAGCAGTACTTC; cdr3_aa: CARFDGSSYEQYF
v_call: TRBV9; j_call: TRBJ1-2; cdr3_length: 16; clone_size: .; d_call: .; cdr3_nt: TGTGCCAGCAGCGTAGACAACGGCCATCGGTTGACGGGCTACACCTTC; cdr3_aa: CASSVDNGHRLTGYTF
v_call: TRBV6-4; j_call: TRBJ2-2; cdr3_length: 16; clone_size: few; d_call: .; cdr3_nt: TGTGCCAGCAGTGACTCTTCAAGTGGGTCGGCCGGGGAGCTGTTTTTT; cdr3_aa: CASSDSSSGSAGELFF
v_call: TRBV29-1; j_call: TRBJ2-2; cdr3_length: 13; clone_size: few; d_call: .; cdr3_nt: TGCAGCGTTGGGTCCCTCAGCACCGGGGAGCTGTTTTTT; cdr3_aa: CSVGSLSTGELFF
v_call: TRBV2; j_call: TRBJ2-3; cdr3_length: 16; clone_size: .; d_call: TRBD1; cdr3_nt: TGTGCCAGCACAATTGACAGGGGGCAGTGGGCAGATACGCAGTATTTT; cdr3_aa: CASTIDRGQWADTQYF
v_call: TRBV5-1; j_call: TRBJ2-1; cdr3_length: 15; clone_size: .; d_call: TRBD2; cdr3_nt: TGCGCCAGCAGCATTAGCGGGGGTGCCTACAATGAGCAGTTCTTC; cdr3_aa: CASSISGGAYNEQFF
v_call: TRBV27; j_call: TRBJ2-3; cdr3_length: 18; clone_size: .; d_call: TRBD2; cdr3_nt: TGTGCCAGCACCCCCGCAACCCGACTAGCTGATGGGACAGATACGCAGTATTTT; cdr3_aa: CASTPATRLADGTDTQYF
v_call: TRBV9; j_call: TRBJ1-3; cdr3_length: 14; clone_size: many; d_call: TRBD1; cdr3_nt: TGTGCCAGCAGCGTTCAACAGGGGCGAAACACCATATATTTT; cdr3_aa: CASSVQQGRNTIYF
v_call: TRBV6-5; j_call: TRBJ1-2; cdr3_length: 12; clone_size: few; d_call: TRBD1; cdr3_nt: TGTGCCAGCACCCGGACAGGCTATGGCTACACCTTC; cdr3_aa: CASTRTGYGYTF
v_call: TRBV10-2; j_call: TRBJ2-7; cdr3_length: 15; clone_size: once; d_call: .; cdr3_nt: TGCGCCAGCAGTGAGTCTTCTTTCAGGGTGTACGAGCAGTACTTC; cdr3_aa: CASSESSFRVYEQYF
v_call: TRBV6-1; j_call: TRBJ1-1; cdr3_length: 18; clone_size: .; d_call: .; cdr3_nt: TGTGCCAGCAGTGAATCCGGGATCTCGTGGAGGCCCAACACTGAAGCTTTCTTT; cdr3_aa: CASSESGISWRPNTEAFF